This T cell receptor beta chain stems from a study of graft-versus-host responses after intestinal transplantation. Study-level findings and limits: Some GvH clones were seen earlier in gut or blood, suggesting intestinal origin.

The CDR3 runs to 15 residues. The germline CDR1 and CDR2 sequences are MDHEN and SYDVKM. V dropped 2 bases and J dropped 2 bases, with 10 bases sitting between them. Sequenced by immunoSEQ multiplex PCR; TCRdb stores in-frame clones only, minus some. The sample has over 100,000 clones, around nine tenths seen once. A word on this clone: Its antigen remains unidentified.

This chain uses TRBV28 with TRBJ1-5; D call uncertain. This TCR was recovered from a human donor who was the organ donor for an intestinal transplant. Source: unstimulated CD4+ T cells sorted from spleen or lymph node cells, taken before transplant. The CDR3 DNA sequence: TGTGCCAGCAGTTTAAAGGGTCTCGGCAATCAGCCCCAGCATTTT. It encodes CASSLKGLGNQPQHF.